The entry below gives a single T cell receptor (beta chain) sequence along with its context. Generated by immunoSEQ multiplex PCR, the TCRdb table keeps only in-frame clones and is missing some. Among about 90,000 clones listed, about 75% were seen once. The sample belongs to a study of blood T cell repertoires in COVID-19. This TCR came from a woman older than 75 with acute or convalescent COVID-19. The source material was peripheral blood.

The CDR3 nucleotides are TGTGCCAGCAGCCCTCGGGGGGGGATGGGCACTGAAGCTTTCTTT. Protein product: CASSPRGGMGTEAFF. This chain uses TRBV5-5 with TRBJ1-1; TRBD1 might be the D (5 bases). This CDR3 spans 15 amino acids. The germline V gene has CDR1 SGHKS and CDR2 YYEKEE (reference sequence). V was shortened by 4 bases and J by 4 bases, with 17 bases between the two germline ends.